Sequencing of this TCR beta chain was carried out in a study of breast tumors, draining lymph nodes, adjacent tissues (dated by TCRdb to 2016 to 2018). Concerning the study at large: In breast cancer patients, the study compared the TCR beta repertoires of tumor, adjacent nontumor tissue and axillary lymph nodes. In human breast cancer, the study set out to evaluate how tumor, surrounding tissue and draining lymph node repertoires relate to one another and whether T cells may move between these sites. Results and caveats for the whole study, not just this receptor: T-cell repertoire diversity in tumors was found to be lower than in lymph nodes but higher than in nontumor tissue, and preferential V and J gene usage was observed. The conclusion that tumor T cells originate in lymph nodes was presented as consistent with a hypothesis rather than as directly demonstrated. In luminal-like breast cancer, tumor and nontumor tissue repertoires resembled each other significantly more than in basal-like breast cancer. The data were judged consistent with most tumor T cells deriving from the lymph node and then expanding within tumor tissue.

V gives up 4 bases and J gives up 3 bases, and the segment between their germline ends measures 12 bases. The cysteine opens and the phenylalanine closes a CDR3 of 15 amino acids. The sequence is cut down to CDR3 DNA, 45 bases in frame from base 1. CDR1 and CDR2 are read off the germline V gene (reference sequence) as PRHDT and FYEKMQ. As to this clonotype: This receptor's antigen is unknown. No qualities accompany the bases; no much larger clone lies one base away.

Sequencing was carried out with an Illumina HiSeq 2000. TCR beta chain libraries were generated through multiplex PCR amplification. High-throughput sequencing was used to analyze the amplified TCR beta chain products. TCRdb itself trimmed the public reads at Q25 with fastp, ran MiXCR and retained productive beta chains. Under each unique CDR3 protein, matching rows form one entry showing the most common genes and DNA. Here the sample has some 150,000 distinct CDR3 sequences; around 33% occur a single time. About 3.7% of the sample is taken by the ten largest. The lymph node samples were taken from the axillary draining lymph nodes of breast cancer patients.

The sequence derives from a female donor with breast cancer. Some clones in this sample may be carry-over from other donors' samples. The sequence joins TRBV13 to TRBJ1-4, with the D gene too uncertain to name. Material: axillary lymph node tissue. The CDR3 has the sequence CASSSAPEANEKLFF. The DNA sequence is TGTGCCAGCAGCTCGGCCCCGGAGGCTAATGAAAAACTGTTTTTT.